The rows below give T cell receptor beta chains drawn from one sample of a study of blood T cells in healthy people across ages. From the 5' RACE reads, TCRdb called clonotypes with MiXCR, one entry per CDR3 protein. The sample has about 670,000 distinct CDR3 sequences; around 52% are singletons. Material: blood. The source is a woman of 80 years or more in good health. Each CDR3 is given with its conserved first and last residue. D genes are given only for firm matches. Where a row states a size, it is once, few, many or the class of an expanded clone; other rows omit it.

TRBV5-1	TRBJ2-5	NA	13	NA	CASRSGGSETQYF	TGCGCCAGCCGATCTGGGGGAAGTGAGACCCAGTACTTC
TRBV25-1	TRBJ1-2	TRBD1	14	NA	CASSELLGGDGYTF	TGTGCCAGCAGTGAATTGTTAGGGGGCGATGGCTACACCTTC
TRBV2	TRBJ1-1	NA	13	NA	CASSDQLSTEAFF	TGTGCCAGCAGCGACCAATTGAGCACTGAAGCTTTCTTT
TRBV6-5	TRBJ1-2	NA	15	NA	CASSSGGWERYGYTF	TGTGCCAGCAGTTCTGGGGGATGGGAGCGCTATGGCTACACCTTC
TRBV20-1	TRBJ2-7	TRBD2	14	NA	CSARVAGLSYEQYF	TGCAGTGCAAGGGTAGCGGGGCTCTCCTACGAGCAGTACTTC
TRBV20-1	TRBJ2-3	NA	14	NA	CSAPDYLYTDTQYF	TGCAGTGCTCCGGACTACCTTTACACAGATACGCAGTATTTT
TRBV6-6	TRBJ1-1	NA	14	NA	CASRQGGVLTEAFF	TGTGCCAGCAGGCAGGGTGGGGTTTTGACTGAAGCTTTCTTT
TRBV6-5	TRBJ1-1	NA	14	many	CASSYMGANTEAFF	TGTGCCAGCAGTTATATGGGGGCGAACACTGAAGCTTTCTTT
TRBV28	TRBJ1-1	TRBD1	15	NA	CASREQGAWNTEAFF	TGTGCCAGCAGAGAACAGGGGGCTTGGAACACTGAAGCTTTCTTT
TRBV29-1	TRBJ2-1	NA	12	many	CSVDPGGGEQFF	TGCAGCGTTGACCCGGGGGGCGGTGAGCAGTTCTTC
TRBV29-1	TRBJ2-2	NA	15	few	CSVTRGTANTGELFF	TGCAGCGTGACTAGGGGGACCGCGAACACCGGGGAGCTGTTTTTT
TRBV25-1	TRBJ2-5	TRBD1	15	NA	CASSVRQGVGETQYF	TGTGCCAGCAGTGTTAGGCAGGGGGTCGGAGAGACCCAGTACTTC